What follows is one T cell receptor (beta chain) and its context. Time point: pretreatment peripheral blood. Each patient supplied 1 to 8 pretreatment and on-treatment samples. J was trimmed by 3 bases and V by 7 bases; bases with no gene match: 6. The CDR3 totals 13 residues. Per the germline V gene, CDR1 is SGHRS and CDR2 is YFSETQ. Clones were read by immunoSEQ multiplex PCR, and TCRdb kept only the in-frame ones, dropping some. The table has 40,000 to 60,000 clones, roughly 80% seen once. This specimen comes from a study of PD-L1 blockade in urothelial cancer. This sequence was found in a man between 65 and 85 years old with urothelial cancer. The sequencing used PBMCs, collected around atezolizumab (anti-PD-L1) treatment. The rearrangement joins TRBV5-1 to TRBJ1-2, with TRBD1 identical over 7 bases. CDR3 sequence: CASRRGMDYGYTF. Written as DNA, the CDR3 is TGCGCCAGCCGCAGGGGGATGGACTATGGCTACACCTTC.